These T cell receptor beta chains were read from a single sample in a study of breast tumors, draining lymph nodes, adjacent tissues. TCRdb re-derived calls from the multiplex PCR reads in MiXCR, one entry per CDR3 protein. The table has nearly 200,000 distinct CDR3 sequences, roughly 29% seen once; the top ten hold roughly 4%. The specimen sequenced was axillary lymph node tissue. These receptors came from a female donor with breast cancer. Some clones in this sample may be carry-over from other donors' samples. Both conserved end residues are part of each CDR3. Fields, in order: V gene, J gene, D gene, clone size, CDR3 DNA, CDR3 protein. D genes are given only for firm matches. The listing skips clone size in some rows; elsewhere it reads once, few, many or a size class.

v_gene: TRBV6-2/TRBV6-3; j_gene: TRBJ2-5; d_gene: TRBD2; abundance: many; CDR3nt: TGTGCCAGCAGAACTCTTCAGATAGCGGGAGGCCTCCAAGAGACCCAGTACTTC; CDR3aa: CASRTLQIAGGLQETQYF
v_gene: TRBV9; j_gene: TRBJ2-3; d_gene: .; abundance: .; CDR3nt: TGTGCCAGCAGCGAGGGGGTATCAGATACGCAGTATTTT; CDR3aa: CASSEGVSDTQYF
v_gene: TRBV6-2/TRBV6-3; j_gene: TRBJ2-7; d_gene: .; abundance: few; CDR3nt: TGTGCCAGCAGTCATTCGTCGGGGGACGACTCCTACGAGCAGTACTTC; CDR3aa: CASSHSSGDDSYEQYF
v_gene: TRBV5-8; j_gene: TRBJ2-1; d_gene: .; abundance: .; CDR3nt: TGTGCCAGCAGCTTGTGGCAGGGAATACTTAATGAGCAGTTCTTC; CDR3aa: CASSLWQGILNEQFF
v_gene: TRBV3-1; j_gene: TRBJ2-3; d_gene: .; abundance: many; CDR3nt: TGTGCCAGCAGCCAAGAAGGGGGGGCCTTAGGTACGCAGTATTTT; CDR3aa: CASSQEGGALGTQYF
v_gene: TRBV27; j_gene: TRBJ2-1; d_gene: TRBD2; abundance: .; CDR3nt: TGTGCCAGCAGTTTAGCTGGGACTAGCGGCGCCTACAATGAGCAGTTCTTC; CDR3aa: CASSLAGTSGAYNEQFF
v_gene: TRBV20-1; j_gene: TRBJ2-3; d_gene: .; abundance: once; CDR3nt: TGCAGTGCTAGCCCCAGGGGCAATTGGGGAACAGATACGCAGTATTTT; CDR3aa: CSASPRGNWGTDTQYF
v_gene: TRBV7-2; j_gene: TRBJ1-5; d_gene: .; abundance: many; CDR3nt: TGTGCCAGCAACGAGGGGCAAAGTCTGCCCCAGCATTTT; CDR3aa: CASNEGQSLPQHF
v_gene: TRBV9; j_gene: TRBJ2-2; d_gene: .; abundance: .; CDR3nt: TGTGCCTCCGGGACATTGGAAACCGGGGAGCTGTTTTTT; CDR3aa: CASGTLETGELFF
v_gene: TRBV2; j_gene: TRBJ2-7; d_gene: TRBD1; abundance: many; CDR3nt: TGTGCCAGCCTCCGGGACAGGTCCTCCTACGAGCAGTACTTC; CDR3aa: CASLRDRSSYEQYF
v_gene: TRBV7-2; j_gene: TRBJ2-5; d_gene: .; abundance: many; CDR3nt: TGTGCCAGCAGCAAAGCACGGGGGACTCAAGAGACCCAGTACTTC; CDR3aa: CASSKARGTQETQYF
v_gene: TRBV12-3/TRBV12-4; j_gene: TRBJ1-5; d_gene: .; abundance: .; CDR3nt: TGTGCCAGCAGTTCCGGGGGTAGCAATCAGCCCCAGCATTTT; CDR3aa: CASSSGGSNQPQHF
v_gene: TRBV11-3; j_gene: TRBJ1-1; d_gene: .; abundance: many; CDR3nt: TGTGCCAGCAGCTTAGAGGACGGTAAAGCTTTCTTT; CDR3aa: CASSLEDGKAFF
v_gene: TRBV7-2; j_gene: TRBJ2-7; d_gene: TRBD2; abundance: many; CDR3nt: TGTGCCAGCAGCTTCCCGGGACTAGCGGGAGTTCAAGACGAGCAGTACTTC; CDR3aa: CASSFPGLAGVQDEQYF
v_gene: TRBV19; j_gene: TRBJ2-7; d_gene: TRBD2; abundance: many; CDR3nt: TGTGCCAGTAGTATAGCAGGGATAGCGGGGACCTACGAGCAGTACTTC; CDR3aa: CASSIAGIAGTYEQYF
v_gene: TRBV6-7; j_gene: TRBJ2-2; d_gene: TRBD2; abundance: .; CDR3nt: TGTGCCAGCAGTCAGCTAGCGGAGGAGCCCACCGGGGAGCTGTTTTTT; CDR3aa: CASSQLAEEPTGELFF
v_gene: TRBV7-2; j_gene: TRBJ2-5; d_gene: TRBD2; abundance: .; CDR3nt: TGTGCCAGCAGCCTACTAGCGGGAGATGTAGAGACCCAGTACTTC; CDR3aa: CASSLLAGDVETQYF
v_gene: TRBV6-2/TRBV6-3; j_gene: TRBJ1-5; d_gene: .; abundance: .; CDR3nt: TGTGCCAGCCACGACAGTAGCAATCAGCCCCAGCATTTT; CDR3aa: CASHDSSNQPQHF
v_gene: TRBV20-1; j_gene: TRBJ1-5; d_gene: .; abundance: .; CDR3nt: TGCAGTGCAACCAGGAAGAATCAGCCCCCGCATTTT; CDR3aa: CSATRKNQPPHF